Described below is a single T cell receptor (beta chain) sequence and its context. Its antigen is currently unknown. Germline lookup yields CDR1 MDHEN and CDR2 SYDVKM. The J segment lost 4 bases and the V segment lost 5 bases, leaving 13 bases of the junction unmatched. The CDR3 covers 16 residues. This sample is part of a study of OX40 agonist ivuxolimab in advanced cancers. About the research overall: Aged roughly 23 to 79 with a mean of about 63 years, they were almost 85% male. Previous treatment with anti-PD-1, anti-PD-L1 or anti-CTLA-4 therapy was allowed; about 37% had received some.

The study, taken as a whole, reports: Certain nonresponders additionally had low normalized T-cell clonal expansion.

Systemic immunosuppression or a history of autoimmune disease excluded patients. Some clones are missing from TCRdb's copy, which holds only in-frame ones; the method was immunoSEQ multiplex PCR. The repertoire includes roughly 79,000 clones, approximately 92% of them detected once, and approximately 0.5% sits in the top ten. The TCR originated in an adult with an advanced solid tumor such as melanoma, head and neck, liver or kidney cancer. The sample was CD4+ or CD8+ T cells sorted from blood, taken in a trial of the OX40 agonist ivuxolimab. The chain recombines TRBV28 with TRBJ2-7, with 8 bases aligning to TRBD2. CDR3 residues: CASSHTFRLAKYEQYF. CDR3 nucleotide sequence: TGTGCCAGCAGTCATACTTTCCGACTAGCGAAATACGAGCAGTACTTC.